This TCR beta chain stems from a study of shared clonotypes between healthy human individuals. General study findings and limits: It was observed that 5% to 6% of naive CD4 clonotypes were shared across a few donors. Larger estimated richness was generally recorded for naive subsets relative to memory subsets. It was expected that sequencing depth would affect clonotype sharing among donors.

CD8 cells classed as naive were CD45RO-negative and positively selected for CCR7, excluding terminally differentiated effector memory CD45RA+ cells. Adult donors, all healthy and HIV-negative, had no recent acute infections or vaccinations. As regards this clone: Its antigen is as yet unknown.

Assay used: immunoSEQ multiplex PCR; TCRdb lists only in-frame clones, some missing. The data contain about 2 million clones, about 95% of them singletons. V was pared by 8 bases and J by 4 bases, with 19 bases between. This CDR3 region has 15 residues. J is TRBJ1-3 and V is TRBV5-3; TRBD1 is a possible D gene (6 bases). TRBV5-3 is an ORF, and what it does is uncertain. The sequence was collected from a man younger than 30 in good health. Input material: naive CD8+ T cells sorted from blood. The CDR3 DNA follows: TGTGCCAGGATCTGCCCCCAGGGGACCGGAAACACCATATATTTT. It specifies CARICPQGTGNTIYF.